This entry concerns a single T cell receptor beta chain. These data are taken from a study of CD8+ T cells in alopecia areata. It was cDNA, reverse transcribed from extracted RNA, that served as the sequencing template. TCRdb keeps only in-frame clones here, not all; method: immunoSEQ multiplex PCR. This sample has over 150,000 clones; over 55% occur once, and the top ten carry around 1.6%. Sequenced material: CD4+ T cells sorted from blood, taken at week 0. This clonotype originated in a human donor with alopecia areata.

DNA for the CDR3: TGCGCCAGCAGTTCAGAAGGGAGGGGGCTCCACGAGCAGTACTTC. Residues: CASSSEGRGLHEQYF. The chain couples TRBV5-1 to TRBJ2-7; the D gene could be TRBD1 or TRBD2 (7 bases each). Per germline, CDR1 SGHRS and CDR2 YFSETQ. The CDR3 consists of 15 residues. V was cut by 5 bases and J by 5 bases, with 20 bases left in between. Variable domain in full (rest from reference TRBV5-1 and TRBJ2-7): KAGVTQTPRYLIKTRGQQVTLSCSPISGHRSVSWYQQTPGQGLQFLFEYFSETQRNKGNFPGRFSGRQFSNSRSEMNVSTLELGDSALYLCASSSEGRGLHEQYFGPGTRLTVT.